This TCR beta chain was recovered during a study of regulatory T cells in long-lasting Graves disease. As to time point: newly diagnosed GD, antithyroid drugs for less than 3 months. There was RNA extracted from PBMCs, and the TCR library was made from it. Investigators prepared the TCR beta libraries by applying iRepertoire HTBI primers and Arm-PCR of CDR3 regions. TCRdb redid the calling of the multiplex PCR reads with MiXCR, one entry per CDR3 protein. The sample contains 680,000 or so distinct CDR3 sequences, approximately 15% of which appear only once. This CDR3 contains 16 residues. The germline gives CDR1 SGHRS, CDR2 YFSETQ. J was trimmed by 4 bases and V by 3 bases; bases with no gene match: 11. A few counts support this clonotype. These sequences were also reported in another study, on T cells in Graves' hyperthyroidism and ophthalmopathy.

The sample here was peripheral blood mononuclear cells (PBMCs), taken at new diagnosis, from a patient treated with antithyroid drugs. The clonotype originates from a woman aged 25 to 39 with Graves disease. The chain has TRBV5-1 and TRBJ1-2, with 8 bases that match TRBD1. Here the CDR3 reads CASSSQGASLTYGYTF. The CDR3 DNA reads as TGCGCCAGCAGCTCCCAGGGGGCCTCCCTCACCTATGGCTACACCTTC.